One sample yielded the 23 T cell receptor beta chains listed below, sequenced in a study of T cell responses to AZD1222 COVID-19 vaccine. Profiling relied on immunoSEQ multiplex PCR, and the TCRdb table lists in-frame clones only, not all of them. The profile shows some 130,000 clones, roughly 93% of them singletons. The material was peripheral blood, obtained 28 days after the second AZD1222 dose. These receptors all come from an adult who received the AZD1222 COVID-19 vaccine.

This rearrangement joins TRBV10-3 to TRBJ2-7, with D possibly TRBD1 on 7 matching bases. V lost 9 bases and J lost 5, with 20 bases in between. CDR1 is ENHRY, CDR2 SYGVKD, per germline. CDR3 length: 14 residues. The CDR3 sequence is CAIGRRGQNNEQYF. Here the CDR3 DNA reads TGTGCCATAGGGAGGAGGGGACAGAACAACGAGCAGTACTTC.

J is TRBJ2-1 and V is TRBV19; 8 bases match TRBD2. Unmatched junction bases numbered 5, after V lost 4 bases and J lost 6 bases. Germline V gene data show CDR1 as LNHDA and CDR2 as SQIVND (reference sequence). CDR3 length equals 14 residues. The CDR3 protein is CASSTLAGTNEQFF. In DNA form, the CDR3 reads TGTGCCAGTAGTACATTAGCGGGGACCAATGAGCAGTTCTTC.

This chain links TRBV9 with TRBJ2-7, with 7 positions matching TRBD2. Germline trimming cut 4 bases from V and 5 bases from J; bases unmatched to any gene: 9. The CDR3 is 14 residues long. Germline loops: CDR1 SGDLS, CDR2 YYNGEE. The DNA of the CDR3 is TGTGCCAGCAGCCACTCCGGGACTACGGACGAGCAGTACTTC. Translated: CASSHSGTTDEQYF.

This clone was counted a single time. The V and J genes are TRBV28 and TRBJ1-2, with no clear D. The CDR3 contains 12 residues. Per germline, CDR1 MDHEN and CDR2 SYDVKM. Between the trimmed V and J ends, which lost 6 bases and 4 bases, there was a span of 9 bases. The CDR3: CASRETRYGYTF. In DNA, the CDR3 is TGTGCCAGCAGAGAGACACGCTATGGCTACACCTTC.

This clone has just one count. The V and J genes are TRBV18 and TRBJ2-1; the match to TRBD1 covers 11 bases. The CDR3 loop spans 16 amino acids. V lost 2 bases, J lost 8 bases, and 8 bases stayed unmatched. Looked up from germline, CDR1 is KGHSH and CDR2 is LQKENI. CDR3 region: CASSPVTGTGGYEQFF. CDR3 nucleotides: TGTGCCAGCTCACCAGTCACCGGGACAGGGGGATATGAGCAGTTCTTC.

This chain uses TRBV3-1 (or the pseudogene TRBV3-2) with TRBJ1-2; D unclear. The CDR3 sequence is 16 residues long. V was shortened by 0 bases and J by 6 bases, with 17 bases between the two germline ends. Germline V gives CDR1 LGHDT, CDR2 YNNKEL (reference sequence). The CDR3 loop is CASSQEGRQTVHGYTF. The CDR3 nucleotides are TGTGCCAGCAGCCAAGAAGGCCGGCAGACGGTACATGGCTACACCTTC.

The CDR3 nucleotides read TGTGCCAGTAGTATTGGGGGCTCCCCCGGCCAGCCCCAGCATTTT. It specifies CASSIGGSPGQPQHF. The V and J genes are TRBV19 and TRBJ1-5; perhaps TRBD1 as D (6 bases). The germline V gene has CDR1 LNHDA and CDR2 SQIVND (reference sequence). The CDR3 is 15 residues long. Deletions cut 3 bases from V and 7 bases from J, with 16 bases between.

This clone occurred a few times. The chain employs TRBV5-6 and TRBJ1-2; the D is unclear. This CDR3 has 12 amino acids. V was cut by 2 bases and J by 6 bases, with 8 bases left in between. From germline, CDR1 is SGHDT and CDR2 YYEEEE. CDR3 sequence: CASSFNDNGYTF. CDR3 coding DNA: TGTGCCAGCAGCTTTAACGACAATGGCTACACCTTC.

This CDR3 is CASSLGGISGANVLTF. In DNA, the CDR3 is TGTGCCAGCAGCTTGGGAGGGATCTCTGGGGCCAACGTCCTGACTTTC. V is TRBV5-8 and J is TRBJ2-6; TRBD2 is a possible D gene (5 bases). The V gene's germline CDR1 is SGHTS and CDR2 YDEGEE. This CDR3 contains 16 residues. V gave up 0 bases and J gave up 0 bases, with 7 bases separating them.

The chain employs TRBV3-1 (or the pseudogene TRBV3-2) and TRBJ1-2; no clear D gene. The germline V gene has CDR1 LGHDT and CDR2 YNNKEL (reference sequence). V lost 1 base, J lost 2 bases, and 2 bases lay in between. The CDR3 contains 12 residues. CDR3 DNA: TGTGCCAGCAGCCAAGGCAACTATGGCTACACCTTC. Its translation: CASSQGNYGYTF.

This clone was observed once. J is TRBJ1-2 and V is TRBV14, with 8 bases that match TRBD1. Unmatched junction bases numbered 1, after V lost 4 bases and J lost 3 bases. The CDR3 is 13 residues long. CDR1 is SGHDN and CDR2 is FVKESK in the germline V gene. CDR3 amino acids: CASSPDRDYGYTF. The CDR3 region has the DNA TGTGCCAGCAGCCCGGACAGGGACTATGGCTACACCTTC.

V and J are TRBV6-4 and TRBJ1-5, with TRBD1 identical over 8 bases. V was clipped by 4 bases and J by 2 bases; unmatched bases: 16. CDR3 length equals 19 residues. Germline CDR1 is MRHNA and CDR2 is SNTAGT. CDR3 protein: CASSGPDRAVETCNQPQHF. The CDR3, as DNA: TGTGCCAGCAGTGGGCCGGACAGGGCGGTTGAGACATGCAATCAGCCCCAGCATTTT.

The rearrangement links TRBV19 to TRBJ1-1, with D uncertain. Trimming removed 7 bases at V and 0 bases at J, with 9 bases between. In germline, CDR1 is LNHDA, CDR2 SQIVND (reference sequence). The CDR3 sequence is 13 residues long. CDR3 loop: CASNQLMNTEAFF. The CDR3 DNA sequence: TGTGCCAGTAATCAGCTGATGAACACTGAAGCTTTCTTT.

The V gene is TRBV3-1 (or the pseudogene TRBV3-2), the J gene TRBJ1-2; possible D gene TRBD1, 5 bases. CDR1 and CDR2 (germline): LGHDT, YNNKEL (reference sequence). V was cut by 3 bases and J by 6 bases, with 17 bases left in between. The length of the CDR3 is 15 residues. The DNA of the CDR3 is TGTGCCAGCAGCCATCGGGGGGGGAGTATTAATGGCTACACCTTC. Translating gives CASSHRGGSINGYTF.

The count of this clone is one. The sample has other DNA sequences that encode this CDR3 too. The CDR3 DNA reads as TGTGCCTGGAGTAGGCAGGGACCGAACACTGAAGCTTTCTTT. Translation gives CAWSRQGPNTEAFF. V is TRBV30 and J is TRBJ1-1, with D possibly TRBD1 on 5 matching bases. This CDR3 is built from 14 residues. Germline CDR1 GTSNPN, CDR2 SVGIG (reference sequence). With 2 bases removed from V and 1 base from J, the gap between germline ends came to 11 bases.

The chain couples TRBV21-1 to TRBJ1-6. TRBV21-1 is reported as a pseudogene. The CDR3 loop spans 21 amino acids. DNA of the CDR3: TGTGCCAGCAGCAACGGTTTCACCAGAAATCAGCCAACTGTGGGTAATTCACCCCTCCACTTT. Residues: CASSNGFTRNQPTVGNSPLHF.

The V and J genes are TRBV15 and TRBJ2-1; D not resolved. Germline V CDR1 and CDR2: LNHNV, YYDKDF (reference sequence). The V end was cut by 3 bases, the J end by 8 bases, with 11 bases between. CDR3 length: 13 amino acids. The CDR3 sequence is CATSRAVGDEQFF. DNA of the CDR3: TGTGCCACCAGCAGGGCGGTTGGCGATGAGCAGTTCTTC. Using reference TRBV15 and TRBJ2-1 for the parts outside the CDR3, the full variable domain is DAMVIQNPRYQVTQFGKPVTLSCSQTLNHNVMYWYQQKSSQAPKLLFHYYDKDFNNEADTPDNFQSRRPNTSFCFLDIRSPGLGDTAMYLCATSRAVGDEQFFGPGTRLTVL.

This rearrangement joins TRBV7-2 to TRBJ2-1; 9 bases line up with TRBD2. Losses at the gene ends were 4 bases for V and 3 bases for J; bases not matched to a gene: 7. Germline assignment: CDR1 SGHTA and CDR2 FQGNSA. The CDR3 sequence is 16 residues long. The CDR3 loop is CASSYLAGSVYNEQFF. CDR3 DNA: TGTGCCAGCAGCTATCTAGCGGGGTCAGTCTACAATGAGCAGTTCTTC. Filled out from reference TRBV7-2 and TRBJ2-1, the complete variable domain reads GAGVSQSPSNKVTEKGKDVELRCDPISGHTALYWYRQSLGQGLEFLIYFQGNSAPDKSGLPSDRFSAERTGGSVSTLTIQRTQQEDSAVYLCASSYLAGSVYNEQFFGPGTRLTVL.

The chain uses TRBV11-3 and TRBJ2-1; 12 bases agree with TRBD1. Germline trimming cut 8 bases from V and 9 bases from J; bases unmatched to any gene: 5. Per germline, CDR1 SGHNT and CDR2 YENEEA. The CDR3 consists of 13 residues. The CDR3 coding sequence is TGTGCCAGCGCCGGGACAGGGGGCGGTGAGCAGTTCTTC. It yields the protein CASAGTGGGEQFF.

The chain combines TRBV4-2 with TRBJ1-3; D not resolved. Germline V gene sequence: CDR1 LGHNA, CDR2 YNFKEQ. The CDR3 is 16 residues long. V lost 0 bases and J 2 bases, leaving 11 bases between the germline ends. The CDR3 bases are TGTGCCAGCAGCCAAGATACAACTCGTGCTGGAAACACCATATATTTT. Translation gives CASSQDTTRAGNTIYF.

The V and J genes are TRBV18 and TRBJ1-4; TRBD1 aligns across 10 bases. The V gene end was trimmed by 3 bases and the J gene end by 6 bases; junction bases not matched to a gene: 10. Germline CDR1 KGHSH, CDR2 LQKENI. This CDR3 has 17 residues. CDR3 region: CASSPDRGRGLDEKLFF. The CDR3 DNA is TGTGCCAGCTCACCTGACAGGGGGCGCGGTCTCGATGAAAAACTGTTTTTT.

The genes are TRBV28 and TRBJ1-2, with 10 bases fitting TRBD1. J lost 5 bases, V lost 3 bases, and 9 bases had no gene match. The CDR3 consists of 16 residues. Germline values: CDR1 MDHEN, CDR2 SYDVKM. DNA of the CDR3: TGTGCCAGCAGTTTCCGAAGGGACAGGGGCCTTTATGGCTACACCTTC. Its protein is CASSFRRDRGLYGYTF.

CDR3 DNA sequence: TGTGCCATCAGTGAGGGGGTATTAGGTTATGGCTACACCTTC. This sequence encodes CAISEGVLGYGYTF. The chain employs TRBV10-3 and TRBJ1-2; no reliable D call. Trimming stripped 2 bases from V and 5 bases from J, with 12 bases between. CDR1 is ENHRY, CDR2 SYGVKD, per germline. The CDR3 covers 14 residues.